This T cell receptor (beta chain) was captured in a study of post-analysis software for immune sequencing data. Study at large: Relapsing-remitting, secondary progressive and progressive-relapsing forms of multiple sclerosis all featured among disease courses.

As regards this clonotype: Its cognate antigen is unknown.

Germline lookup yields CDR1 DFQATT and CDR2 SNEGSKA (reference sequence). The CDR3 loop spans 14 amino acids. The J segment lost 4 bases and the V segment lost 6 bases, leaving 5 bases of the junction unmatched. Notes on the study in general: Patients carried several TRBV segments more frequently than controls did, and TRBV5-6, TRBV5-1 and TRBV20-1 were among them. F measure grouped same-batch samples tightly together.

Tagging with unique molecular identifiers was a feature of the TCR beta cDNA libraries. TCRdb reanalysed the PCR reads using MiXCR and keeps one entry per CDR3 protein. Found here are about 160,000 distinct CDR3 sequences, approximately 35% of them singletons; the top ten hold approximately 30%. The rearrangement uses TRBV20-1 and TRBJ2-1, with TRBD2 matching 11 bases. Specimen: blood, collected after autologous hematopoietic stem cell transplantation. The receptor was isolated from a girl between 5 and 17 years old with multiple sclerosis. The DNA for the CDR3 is TGCAGTGCCCTAGCGGGAGGTCGGTACAATGAGCAGTTCTTC. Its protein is CSALAGGRYNEQFF.